This TCR beta chain was captured in a study of beta chain features in type 1 diabetes. A few counts support this clone. The same CDR3 also results from other DNA sequences found in this sample. Of the isolated RNA, all was reverse transcribed, and so the sequenced material was expressed TCRB transcripts. Clones were read by immunoSEQ multiplex PCR, and TCRdb kept only the in-frame ones, dropping some. The sample holds about 370,000 clones, approximately 16% seen once. The germline CDR1 and CDR2 sequences are GTSNPN and SVGIG (reference sequence). This CDR3 spans 13 amino acids. V was pared by 4 bases and J by 6 bases, with 1 base of the junction left unmatched.

The clonotype was recovered from a woman aged 18-29 years in good health. Sequenced material: naive CD4+ T cells from blood. The chain recombines TRBV30 with TRBJ2-7; 15 nucleotides match TRBD2. The CDR3 is CAWTGLAGGEQYF. In DNA, the CDR3 is TGTGCCTGGACGGGACTAGCGGGAGGCGAGCAGTACTTC.